Sequencing of this TCR beta chain was carried out in a study of T cell responses to AZD1222 COVID-19 vaccine. Study conclusions and caveats: Vaccine-associated CD4 TCRs ranged over spike, dominating at 160-218 and 743-854. Clonal diversity was possibly underestimated, and white British individuals and females predominated among donors.

For this clone: Antigen specificity is unknown.

Second-dose timings of about 4 or about 12 weeks were pooled. Here immunoSEQ multiplex PCR was the method, and the copy in TCRdb shows in-frame clones only, minus some. The data hold about 120,000 clones, with 85% to 95% observed a single time. V was cut by 0 bases and J by 11 bases, with 11 bases left in between. Germline CDR1 reads MNHNY; CDR2 reads SVGAGI (reference sequence). The length of the CDR3 is 12 residues. The chain links TRBV6-6 to TRBJ2-7; D could derive from TRBD1 or TRBD2 (6 bases each). This TCR was sampled from an adult who received the AZD1222 COVID-19 vaccine. The sample consisted of peripheral blood, taken 28 days after the second AZD1222 dose. This chain's CDR3 is CASSYSRGEEYF. Written as DNA, the CDR3 is TGTGCCAGCAGTTACTCGAGGGGGGAGGAGTACTTC.